This T cell receptor beta chain appears in the sequencing data of a study of CD8 T cells in Susac syndrome. Overall study context: Patients with Susac syndrome were therapy-naive, on corticosteroids, or on intravenous immunoglobulin alone at blood draw. Study results and caveats: The study conceded that its TCR sequencing and HLA analysis involved relatively few individuals.

Negative isolation was used for CD8+ and CD4+ T cells, and FACS enrichment was applied to TEMRA cells. Roughly 0.45 to 1 ug RNA was reverse transcribed with random hexamers. The authors amplified TCR beta CDR3 across 54 Vbeta and 13 Jbeta using immunoSEQ multiplex PCR. TCRdb independently ran MiXCR on the immunoSEQ multiplex PCR reads; one entry per CDR3 protein. The sample holds 200,000 to 300,000 distinct CDR3 sequences; almost 97% are singletons and the top ten take about 0.095%. From germline, CDR1 is DFQATT and CDR2 SNEGSKA (reference sequence). The CDR3 loop spans 14 amino acids. As for this clonotype: Its antigen is currently unknown.

The sample taken for sequencing was CD4+ T cells from PBMCs. The TCR was taken from a human donor with Susac syndrome. The chain couples TRBV20-1 to TRBJ2-5, with TRBD2 identical over 8 bases. Here the CDR3 reads CRASGGAEEETQYF. In nucleotides, the CDR3 is TGCAGGGCGAGCGGGGGTGCGGAGGAAGAGACCCAGTACTTC.